This passage covers 11 T cell receptor beta chains from one sample sequenced in a study of Graves' ophthalmopathy and Graves' hyperthyroidism. Using RNA transcripts, the TCR beta CDR3 regions were amplified. First-round RT-PCR relied on HTBI primers, and a second-round multiplex PCR came next. One entry per CDR3 protein, called by TCRdb with MiXCR from the multiplex PCR reads. Of about 480,000 distinct CDR3 sequences in the sample, around 14% were seen once. Specimen: blood. The receptors stem from a woman in her thirties with Graves' ophthalmopathy.

This clonotype was counted many times. V usage is TRBV11-1 and J usage is TRBJ2-7, with TRBD2 as a possible D gene (6 bases). Trimming removed 5 bases from V and 0 bases from J, with 14 bases in between. Germline lookup yields CDR1 SGHAT and CDR2 FQDESV (reference sequence). This CDR3 contains 15 residues. The CDR3 reads CASSLRASASYEQYF. The CDR3 DNA sequence: TGTGCCAGCAGCCTTAGGGCTAGCGCCTCCTACGAGCAGTACTTC.

The genes are TRBV29-1 and TRBJ1-2; the D is unclear. V lost 3 bases, J lost 1 base, and 12 bases lay in between. The germline gives CDR1 SQVTM, CDR2 ANQGSEA. The CDR3 extends over 14 amino acids. CDR3: CSVDRQPDNYGYTF. The CDR3 DNA sequence: TGCAGCGTTGATAGGCAGCCGGATAACTATGGCTACACCTTC.

The table lists this clonotype with many counts. The chain has TRBV28 and TRBJ2-6; D gene uncertain. CDR3 length: 18 amino acids. Germline assignment: CDR1 MDHEN and CDR2 SYDVKM. V was clipped by 5 bases and J by 0 bases, with 17 bases between them. The DNA for the CDR3 is TGTGCCAGCAGTCCCTCCAGACTGCCTCTCTCTGGGGCCAACGTCCTGACTTTC. Encoded protein: CASSPSRLPLSGANVLTF.

This clonotype was detected ten times or more. This chain links TRBV12-3 or TRBV12-4 with TRBJ1-1; 10 nucleotides line up with TRBD1. V shed 1 base and J 7 bases; nucleotides not matched to a gene: 3. This CDR3 comprises 14 residues. For the CDR3, the DNA is TGTGCCAGCAGTTTAGAGCGGGACAGGGGTGAAGCTTTCTTT. Translation gives CASSLERDRGEAFF.

This clonotype was counted a few times. Its ends do not fully match the called genes, so a read error is possible. The chain couples TRBV19 to TRBJ2-3, with D possibly being TRBD2 (5 bases). The CDR3 covers 17 residues. The germline gives CDR1 LNHDA, CDR2 SQIVND (reference sequence). The CDR3: CASSIRRTATMADTKYF. The CDR3 DNA sequence: TGTGCCAGTAGTATCCGCCGGACTGCCACAATGGCAGATACGAAGTATTTT.

This clonotype showed up many times. The chain has TRBV6-2 or TRBV6-3 and TRBJ1-2; the match to TRBD1 covers 7 bases. CDR1 is MNHEY, CDR2 SVGEGT, per germline. The CDR3 is 15 amino acids. J gave up 5 bases and V 0 bases, and 6 bases lay outside the gene matches. This chain's CDR3 is CASSYSGQTTYGYTF. The CDR3 coding sequence is TGTGCCAGCAGTTACTCGGGACAGACGACATATGGCTACACCTTC.

This clonotype was seen more than once but under ten times. V and J are TRBV2 and TRBJ2-2; 8 bases are a match to TRBD2. The germline gives CDR1 SNHLY, CDR2 FYNNEI. V was pared by 8 bases and J by 5 bases, with 10 bases of the junction left unmatched. There are 15 residues in the CDR3. The CDR3: CASLKSGRATGELFF. The CDR3 region has the DNA TGTGCCAGCCTAAAGTCCGGGAGGGCTACCGGGGAGCTGTTTTTT.

This clonotype was seen more than once but under ten times. Just one base apart from a much larger clone, this may be a read error. The CDR3 reads CASSLTAAESFF. CDR3 nucleotides: TGCGCCAGCAGTCTTACGGCGGCTGAATCTTTCTTT. V gene TRBV5-1 combines with J gene TRBJ1-1; D unresolved. Germline V CDR1 and CDR2: SGHRS, YFSETQ. The CDR3 loop spans 12 amino acids.

At least ten counts were recorded for this clonotype. The chain links TRBV19 to TRBJ2-7; possible D gene TRBD2, 6 bases. CDR1 LNHDA and CDR2 SQIVND come from the germline V gene (reference sequence). The length of the CDR3 is 15 residues. The V end was cut by 1 base, the J end by 3 bases, with 13 bases between. The DNA for the CDR3 is TGTGCCAGTAGTATAGCGGCTCGGAGGGACTACGAGCAGTACTTC. This encodes CASSIAARRDYEQYF.

This clonotype was detected ten times or more. The J gene is TRBJ2-5, the V gene TRBV7-2, with D possibly matching TRBD1 (5 bases). The CDR3 runs 15 residues. The germline V and J ends were trimmed by 6 bases and 4 bases, with 18 bases remaining between them. Germline assignment: CDR1 SGHTA and CDR2 FQGNSA. The CDR3 coding sequence is TGTGCCAGCAGACCAGAGCTAGGGGCCCGAGAGACCCAGTACTTC. Protein: CASRPELGARETQYF.

This clonotype was detected ten times or more. The V call is TRBV6-1, the J call TRBJ2-7; maybe TRBD2 (5 bases). CDR1 MNHNS and CDR2 SASEGT come from the germline V gene. The CDR3 totals 16 residues. Trimming cost V 3 bases and J 2 bases, with 17 bases left between them. CDR3 coding DNA: TGTGCCAGCAGTGATCATGCCGTGAGAGGGACCTACGAGCAGTACTTC. Protein product: CASSDHAVRGTYEQYF.